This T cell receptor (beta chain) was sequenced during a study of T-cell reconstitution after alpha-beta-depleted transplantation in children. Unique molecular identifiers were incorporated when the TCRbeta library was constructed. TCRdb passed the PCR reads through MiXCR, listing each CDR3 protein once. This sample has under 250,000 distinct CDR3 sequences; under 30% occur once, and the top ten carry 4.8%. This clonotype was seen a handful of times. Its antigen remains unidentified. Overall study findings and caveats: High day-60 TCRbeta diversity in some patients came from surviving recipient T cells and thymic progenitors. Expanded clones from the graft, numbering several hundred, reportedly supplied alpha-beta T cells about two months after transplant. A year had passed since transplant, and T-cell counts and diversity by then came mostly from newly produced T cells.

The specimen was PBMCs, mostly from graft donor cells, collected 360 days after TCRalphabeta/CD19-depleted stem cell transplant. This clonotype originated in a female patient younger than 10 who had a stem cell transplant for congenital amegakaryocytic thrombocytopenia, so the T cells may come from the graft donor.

This CDR3 is CASSPPGTSGSETQYF. In DNA form, the CDR3 reads TGTGCCAGCAGCCCCCCCGGGACTAGCGGTTCCGAGACCCAGTACTTC. The gene calls are TRBV14 and TRBJ2-5, with 11 bases identical to TRBD2. CDR3 size: 16 residues. The trim removed 4 bases at V and 5 bases at J, leaving 9 bases unmatched. CDR1 SGHDN and CDR2 FVKESK come from the germline V gene.